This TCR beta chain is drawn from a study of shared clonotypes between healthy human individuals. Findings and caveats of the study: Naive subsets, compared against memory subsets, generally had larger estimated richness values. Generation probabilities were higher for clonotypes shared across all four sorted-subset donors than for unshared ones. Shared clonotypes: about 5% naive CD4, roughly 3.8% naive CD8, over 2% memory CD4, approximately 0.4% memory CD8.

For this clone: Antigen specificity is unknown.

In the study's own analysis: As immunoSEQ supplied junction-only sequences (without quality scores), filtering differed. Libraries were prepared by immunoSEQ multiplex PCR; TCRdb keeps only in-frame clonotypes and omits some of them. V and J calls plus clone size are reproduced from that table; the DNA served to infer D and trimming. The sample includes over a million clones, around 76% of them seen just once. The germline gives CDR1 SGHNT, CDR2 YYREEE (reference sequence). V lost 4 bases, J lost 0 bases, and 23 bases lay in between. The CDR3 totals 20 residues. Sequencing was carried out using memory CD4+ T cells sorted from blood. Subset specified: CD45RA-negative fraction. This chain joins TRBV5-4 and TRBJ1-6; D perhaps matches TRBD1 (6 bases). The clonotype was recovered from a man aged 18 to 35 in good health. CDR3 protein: CASSKGSGGRSSSYNSPLHF. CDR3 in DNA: TGTGCCAGCAGCAAAGGGAGTGGGGGCCGATCGAGCTCCTATAATTCACCCCTCCACTTT.